A single T cell receptor (beta chain) is shown here with its context. The data stem from a study of blood T cell repertoires in COVID-19. Sequencing used immunoSEQ multiplex PCR; TCRdb keeps in-frame clones, though not all of them. The sample consists of over 200,000 clones, roughly 90% of them appearing once. Germline CDR1 is MGHDK and CDR2 is SYGVNS. J lost 1 base, V lost 5 bases, and 7 bases had no gene match. This CDR3 is 16 amino acids long. The J gene is TRBJ2-3, the V gene TRBV25-1; 9 nucleotides match TRBD1. Sequencing was performed on peripheral blood. The receptor was isolated from a man aged 55-75 years who had recovered from COVID-19. The CDR3 is CASSSGRDRGTDTQYF. The CDR3 DNA sequence: TGTGCCAGCAGTTCGGGCCGGGACAGGGGCACAGATACGCAGTATTTT.